This TCR beta chain was documented in a study of cytomegalovirus exposure and HLA in healthy donors. With 60 Vbeta and 13 Jbeta primers, the PCR was carried out. The method was immunoSEQ multiplex PCR; TCRdb's version includes in-frame clones alone and lacks a portion of them. The data contain approximately 120,000 clones, roughly 79% of them singletons. As regards this clone: The junction departs from germline at one end; a sequencing error may be responsible.

Germline assignment: CDR1 MGHRA and CDR2 YSYEKL. The CDR3 has 17 amino acids. This TCR derives from a woman aged 50 to 65 in good health and CMV-seropositive. V gene TRBV4-1 combines with J gene TRBJ2-6, with 9 nucleotides matching TRBD2. The source material was PBMCs. The CDR3 coding sequence is TGCGCCAGCAGCCATACAGGGACTAGCTCTGGGGCCAACGGCCTGACTTTC. This translates into CASSHTGTSSGANGLTF.